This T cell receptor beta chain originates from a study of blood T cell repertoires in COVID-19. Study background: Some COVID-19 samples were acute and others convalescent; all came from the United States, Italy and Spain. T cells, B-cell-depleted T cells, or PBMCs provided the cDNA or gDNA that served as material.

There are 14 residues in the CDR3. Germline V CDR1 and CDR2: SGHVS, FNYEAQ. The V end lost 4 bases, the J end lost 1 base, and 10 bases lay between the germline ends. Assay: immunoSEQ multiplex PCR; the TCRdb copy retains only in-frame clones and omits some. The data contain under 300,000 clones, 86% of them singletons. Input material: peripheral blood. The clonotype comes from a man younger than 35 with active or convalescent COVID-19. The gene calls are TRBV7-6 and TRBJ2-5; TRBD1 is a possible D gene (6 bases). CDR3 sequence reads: CASSSQGGQETQYF. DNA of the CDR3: TGTGCCAGCAGCTCCCAAGGGGGCCAAGAGACCCAGTACTTC. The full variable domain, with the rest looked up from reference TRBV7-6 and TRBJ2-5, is GAGVSQSPRYKVTKRGQDVALRCDPISGHVSLYWYRQALGQGPEFLTYFNYEAQQDKSGLPNDRFSAERPEGSISTLTIQRTEQRDSAMYRCASSSQGGQETQYFGPGTRLLVL.